A single sample is the source of the 14 T cell receptor beta chains below, sequenced in a study of response to subunit inactivated influenza vaccine. MiXCR, applied by TCRdb to the RT-PCR reads, yields one record per CDR3 protein. Altogether 500,000 to 600,000 distinct CDR3 sequences are present, 10% to 15% being singletons, with the ten largest covering approximately 14%. Sequencing was performed on PBMCs from blood, taken roughly 46 days after vaccination. The source of these receptors is a man in his fifties or sixties who received an inactivated influenza vaccine.

The chain carries TRBV6-2 or TRBV6-3 and TRBJ2-5; possible D gene TRBD1, 6 bases. The CDR3 is 13 amino acids. With 2 bases removed from V and 4 bases from J, the gap between germline ends came to 8 bases. The germline gives CDR1 MNHEY, CDR2 SVGEGT. CDR3 sequence reads: CASSYMGAETQYF. CDR3 coding DNA: TGTGCCAGCAGTTACATGGGGGCAGAGACCCAGTACTTC.

V usage is TRBV20-1 and J usage is TRBJ1-2, with a possible D match to TRBD1 (5 bases). CDR1 and CDR2 from the germline V gene are DFQATT and SNEGSKA (reference sequence). The CDR3 covers 10 residues. V lost 5 bases and J 4 bases, leaving 5 bases between the germline ends. CDR3 nucleotides: TGCAGTGCTGACAGCTATGGCTACACCTTC. Its protein product is CSADSYGYTF.

The chain carries TRBV6-2 or TRBV6-3 and TRBJ1-1; D possibly corresponds to TRBD1 (6 bases). This CDR3 comprises 15 residues. Germline V CDR1 and CDR2: MNHEY, SVGEGT. Trimming removed 2 bases at V and 2 bases at J, with 12 bases between. CDR3 protein: CASSYGGGRNTEAFF. As DNA, the CDR3 is TGTGCCAGCAGTTACGGAGGGGGTCGTAACACTGAAGCTTTCTTT.

The table lists this clonotype with a few counts. The chain is built from TRBV15 and TRBJ2-1; no clear D. V gave up 0 bases and J gave up 5 bases, with 11 bases separating them. CDR3 length equals 15 residues. CDR1 and CDR2 (germline): LNHNV, YYDKDF (reference sequence). In nucleotides, the CDR3 is TGTGCCACCAGCAGAGATATCATGTCGAACAATGAGCAGTTCTTC. Its protein is CATSRDIMSNNEQFF.

This clonotype has more than one count but fewer than ten. The chain joins TRBV7-6 to TRBJ2-7; perhaps TRBD2 as D (6 bases). V lost 1 base and J lost 3, with 16 bases in between. Per germline, CDR1 SGHVS and CDR2 FNYEAQ. This CDR3 is 16 amino acids long. Written as DNA, the CDR3 is TGTGCCAGCAGCTTAGAAGTCTCGGGAGCAATCTACGAGCAGTACTTC. Translated, it gives CASSLEVSGAIYEQYF. The full variable domain, in which reference TRBV7-6 and TRBJ2-7 provide the parts outside the CDR3, is GAGVSQSPRYKVTKRGQDVALRCDPISGHVSLYWYRQALGQGPEFLTYFNYEAQQDKSGLPNDRFSAERPEGSISTLTIQRTEQRDSAMYRCASSLEVSGAIYEQYFGPGTRLTVT.

This clonotype was seen at least ten times. The chain employs TRBV29-1 and TRBJ1-2; no definite D call. The germline V and J ends were trimmed by 3 bases and 2 bases, with 13 bases remaining between them. Germline assignment: CDR1 SQVTM and CDR2 ANQGSEA. This CDR3 has 14 amino acids. CDR3 DNA sequence: TGCAGCGTTGACGATAAATTAGGGAACTATGGCTACACCTTC. Translation: CSVDDKLGNYGYTF. Based on the CDR3 plus reference TRBV29-1 and TRBJ1-2, the full variable domain is SAVISQKPSRDICQRGTSLTIQCQVDSQVTMMFWYRQQPGQSLTLIATANQGSEATYESGFVIDKFPISRPNLTFSTLTVSNMSPEDSSIYLCSVDDKLGNYGYTFGSGTRLTVV.

This chain connects TRBV6-1 to TRBJ1-5, with TRBD1 identical over 8 bases. CDR3 length: 15 amino acids. From germline, CDR1 is MNHNS and CDR2 SASEGT. The V and J ends lost 7 bases and 5 bases, in that order; junction bases with no gene match: 10. CDR3 sequence (DNA): TGTGCCAGCAATCGGACAGGGAAAGTTTATCAGCCCCAGCATTTT. Amino acid sequence: CASNRTGKVYQPQHF.

The chain recombines TRBV12-3 or TRBV12-4 with TRBJ1-5, with D perhaps TRBD1 (5 bases). This CDR3 is built from 14 residues. Trimming took 2 bases from V and 6 from J, leaving 11 bases between them. The chain's CDR3 is CASSLLDNGQPQHF. The CDR3 nucleotides are TGTGCCAGCAGTTTATTGGACAACGGTCAGCCCCAGCATTTT.

This clonotype has only a few counts. V is TRBV4-3 and J is TRBJ2-7; D ambiguous. Germline V gene data show CDR1 as LGHNA and CDR2 as YSLEER. The V end was cut by 0 bases, the J end by 3 bases, with 6 bases between. This CDR3 has 13 amino acids. CDR3 amino acids: CASSQDFDYEQYF. CDR3 DNA sequence: TGCGCCAGCAGCCAAGATTTCGACTACGAGCAGTACTTC.

V and J are TRBV14 and TRBJ2-2; TRBD2 matches 12 bases. Looked up from germline, CDR1 is SGHDN and CDR2 is FVKESK. This CDR3 is built from 16 residues. J was trimmed by 5 bases and V by 4 bases; bases with no gene match: 5. CDR3 bases: TGTGCCAGCAGCCCTCTGACTAGCGGGGGAACCGGGGAGCTGTTTTTT. Residues: CASSPLTSGGTGELFF.

This clonotype was recorded many times. J is TRBJ1-2 and V is TRBV27; possibly TRBD1 for D (6 bases). Between the trimmed V and J ends, which lost 7 bases and 8 bases, there was a span of 20 bases. Germline V gives CDR1 MNHEY, CDR2 SMNVEV (reference sequence). The CDR3 is made up of 14 amino acids. This chain's CDR3 is CASTGRGRMSGYTF. The CDR3, as DNA: TGTGCCAGCACCGGCAGGGGAAGGATGAGCGGCTACACCTTC.

In its sample, this clonotype was seen many times. The V gene is TRBV12-3 or TRBV12-4, the J gene TRBJ1-1; D gene uncertain. This CDR3 has 13 residues. With 4 bases removed from V and 11 bases from J, the gap between germline ends came to 17 bases. CDR3 amino acids: CASSSEYLGSAFF. The CDR3 DNA sequence: TGTGCCAGCAGTTCCGAATACCTCGGCAGCGCTTTCTTT.

This clonotype was detected many times. The rearrangement links TRBV7-2 to TRBJ2-7; perhaps TRBD1 as D (6 bases). V lost 4 bases to trimming and J lost 4 bases, with 8 bases between them. Germline V gives CDR1 SGHTA, CDR2 FQGNSA. The CDR3 loop spans 12 amino acids. The CDR3 DNA reads as TGTGCCAGCAGCTACAGGGAATACGAGCAGTACTTC. Amino acids: CASSYREYEQYF. Based on the CDR3 plus reference TRBV7-2 and TRBJ2-7, the full variable domain is GAGVSQSPSNKVTEKGKDVELRCDPISGHTALYWYRQSLGQGLEFLIYFQGNSAPDKSGLPSDRFSAERTGGSVSTLTIQRTQQEDSAVYLCASSYREYEQYFGPGTRLTVT.

This clonotype was seen a few times. Mismatch with germline at one junction end may stem from a read error. The genes are TRBV7-2 and TRBJ2-3; the D gene could be TRBD1 or TRBD2 (5 bases each). The CDR3 covers 13 residues. CDR1 and CDR2 from the germline V gene are SGHTA and FQGNSA. CDR3 amino acids: CASSLGGREASGF. DNA of the CDR3: TGTGCCAGCAGCTTAGGGGGCCGGGAAGCCTCGGGTTTT.